These 22 T cell receptor beta chains originate from one sample sequenced in a study of radiotherapy plus CTLA-4 blockade in lung cancer. Sequenced by immunoSEQ multiplex PCR; TCRdb stores in-frame clones only, minus some. Here the sample spans fewer than 100,000 clones, about 84% being singletons. Sequenced material: peripheral blood, taken from a patient treated with radiotherapy plus ipilimumab. The receptors derive from a human donor with non-small cell lung cancer who had stable disease on radiotherapy plus ipilimumab.

The chain couples TRBV28 to TRBJ2-7; tentatively, D is TRBD1 (5 bases). Per germline, CDR1 MDHEN and CDR2 SYDVKM. The CDR3 totals 14 residues. Trimming pared 4 bases from V and 0 bases from J, leaving 10 bases between. DNA of the CDR3: TGTGCCAGCAGTTCCGGACATGGCTCCTACGAGCAGTACTTC. Translated, it gives CASSSGHGSYEQYF.

The CDR3 DNA is TGTGCCAGCAGCGTACGTGTGGGGAAGGGCTCTGAAGCTTTCTTT. Its translation is CASSVRVGKGSEAFF. V usage is TRBV9 and J usage is TRBJ1-1, with no clear D. Germline CDR1 reads SGDLS; CDR2 reads YYNGEE. The CDR3 spans 15 residues. Trimming cost V 1 base and J 6 bases, with 16 bases left between them.

The chain joins TRBV18 to TRBJ2-7; 9 bases are shared with TRBD1. Germline trimming cut 3 bases from V and 2 bases from J; bases unmatched to any gene: 5. Germline V CDR1 and CDR2: KGHSH, LQKENI. The CDR3 consists of 15 residues. CDR3 bases: TGTGCCAGCTCACCCCCCGGGACAGGGACCTACGAGCAGTACTTC. It encodes CASSPPGTGTYEQYF.

In this sample, this clone is medium-sized (0.01 to 0.1%). V is TRBV6-4 and J is TRBJ1-1; no clear D. Trimming removed 2 bases at V and 2 bases at J, with 9 bases between. The CDR3 runs to 14 residues. Looked up from germline, CDR1 is MRHNA and CDR2 is SNTAGT. In DNA, the CDR3 is TGTGCCAGCAGTGACGGCAGCACTAACACTGAAGCTTTCTTT. Translated: CASSDGSTNTEAFF.

The gene calls are TRBV28 and TRBJ1-5; possible D gene TRBD1, 5 bases. CDR1 is MDHEN, CDR2 SYDVKM, per germline. Trimming removed 5 bases at V and 0 bases at J, with 8 bases between. This CDR3 has 14 residues. CDR3 in amino acids: CASSLRDSNQPQHF. Written as DNA, the CDR3 is TGTGCCAGCAGTCTCAGGGATAGCAATCAGCCCCAGCATTTT.

The J gene is TRBJ1-2, the V gene TRBV5-1; D remains unclear. The length of the CDR3 is 14 residues. The germline V gene has CDR1 SGHRS and CDR2 YFSETQ. Between the trimmed V and J ends, which lost 4 bases and 8 bases, there was a span of 18 bases. The CDR3: CASSTSAVLEGYTF. DNA of the CDR3: TGCGCCAGCAGCACATCGGCAGTGCTGGAAGGCTACACCTTC. Full variable domain (outside the CDR3, taken from reference TRBV5-1 and TRBJ1-2): KAGVTQTPRYLIKTRGQQVTLSCSPISGHRSVSWYQQTPGQGLQFLFEYFSETQRNKGNFPGRFSGRQFSNSRSEMNVSTLELGDSALYLCASSTSAVLEGYTFGSGTRLTVV.

The chain joins TRBV4-1 to TRBJ1-5; the D is unclear. The CDR3 runs to 14 residues. V was shortened by 1 base and J by 8 bases, with 12 bases between the two germline ends. The V gene's germline CDR1 is MGHRA and CDR2 YSYEKL. CDR3 residues: CASSQGGGFKPQHF. In DNA, the CDR3 is TGCGCCAGCAGCCAAGGCGGAGGGTTCAAGCCCCAGCATTTT.

CDR3 amino acids: CSVTGTANRAGELFF. Written as DNA, the CDR3 is TGCAGCGTGACAGGGACCGCCAACCGAGCCGGGGAGCTGTTTTTT. The genes are TRBV29-1 and TRBJ2-2, with 7 bases lining up with TRBD1. The trim removed 6 bases at V and 6 bases at J, leaving 13 bases unmatched. The V gene's germline CDR1 is SQVTM and CDR2 ANQGSEA. This CDR3 is 15 amino acids long.

This clone was found once. CDR3 sequence (DNA): TGTGCCAGCAGTATGGGACCCCGGGGGGGAGAGACCCAGTACTTC. Translation gives CASSMGPRGGETQYF. The J gene is TRBJ2-5, the V gene TRBV2; TRBD2 agrees at 8 bases. Trimming took 5 bases from V and 4 from J; bases not matched to a gene: 9. Germline V gives CDR1 SNHLY, CDR2 FYNNEI. CDR3 length: 15 residues.

The genes are TRBV9 and TRBJ2-5; D tentatively fits TRBD1 or TRBD2 (6 bases each). Per the germline V gene, CDR1 is SGDLS and CDR2 is YYNGEE. Trimming removed 0 bases at V and 5 bases at J, with 8 bases between. CDR3 size: 13 residues. CDR3 sequence (DNA): TGTGCCAGCAGCGTAGGGGGGGCCGAGACCCAGTACTTC. It encodes CASSVGGAETQYF.

The chain has TRBV9 and TRBJ1-6; weak D call: TRBD1 (5 bases). V was shortened by 4 bases and J by 7 bases, with 15 bases between the two germline ends. In germline, CDR1 is SGDLS, CDR2 YYNGEE. The CDR3 has 15 amino acids. CDR3 DNA sequence: TGTGCCAGCAGCCCTGGTCTGGGGGTGAATTCACCCCTCCACTTT. Translating gives CASSPGLGVNSPLHF.

The chain employs TRBV5-8 and TRBJ2-7, with 8 bases matching TRBD1. The CDR3 has 17 residues. Germline V gene lookup returns CDR1 SGHTS and CDR2 YDEGEE. The trim removed 4 bases at V and 0 bases at J, leaving 12 bases unmatched. The CDR3 region has the DNA TGTGCCAGCAGCGCAATACGGACAGGGCGGACCTCCTACGAGCAGTACTTC. This gives the protein CASSAIRTGRTSYEQYF.

This chain links TRBV6-1 with TRBJ1-5; 8 bases line up with TRBD1. The CDR3 totals 15 residues. V lost 2 bases, J lost 6 bases, and 6 bases stayed unmatched. The germline V gene encodes CDR1 MNHNS and CDR2 SASEGT. The CDR3 DNA sequence: TGTGCCAGCAGTGAAACCACAGGGGGGATTCAGCCCCAGCATTTT. This codes for CASSETTGGIQPQHF.

V usage is TRBV5-6 and J usage is TRBJ2-7; D could derive from TRBD1 or TRBD2 (5 bases each). CDR3 length: 14 residues. The V gene lost 0 bases and the J gene lost 9 bases, with 16 bases spanning the gap. Germline-derived CDR1 and CDR2 are SGHDT and YYEEEE. The CDR3: CASSLAGTLSRQYF. The CDR3 coding sequence is TGTGCCAGCAGCTTGGCCGGGACGCTCAGTCGGCAGTACTTC. The full variable domain, rest sourced from reference TRBV5-6 and TRBJ2-7, is DAGVTQSPTHLIKTRGQQVTLRCSPKSGHDTVSWYQQALGQGPQFIFQYYEEEERQRGNFPDRFSGHQFPNYSSELNVNALLLGDSALYLCASSLAGTLSRQYFGPGTRLTVT.

The rearrangement joins TRBV5-1 to TRBJ2-5, with 8 bases matching TRBD1. V was pared by 4 bases and J by 5 bases, with 7 bases of the junction left unmatched. Germline V lookup: CDR1 SGHRS, CDR2 YFSETQ. The CDR3 consists of 14 residues. The CDR3 reads CASSTTGVRETQYF. The CDR3 bases are TGCGCCAGCAGCACGACAGGGGTCAGGGAGACCCAGTACTTC.

This clone has more than one count but fewer than ten. The chain carries TRBV6-6 and TRBJ1-3; the D gene is possibly TRBD1 (6 bases). CDR1 is MNHNY, CDR2 SVGAGI, per germline (reference sequence). Deletions cut 6 bases from V and 7 bases from J, with 19 bases between. The CDR3 spans 15 residues. CDR3 region: CASREPTGIRNTIYF. The CDR3 DNA reads as TGTGCCAGCAGGGAACCGACAGGTATTCGGAACACCATATATTTT.

CDR3 in DNA: TGTGCCAGCAGAGCACAGGGGAACTCGAACACTGAAGCTTTCTTT. It encodes CASRAQGNSNTEAFF. V usage is TRBV7-9 and J usage is TRBJ1-1, with 7 bases fitting TRBD1. J lost 1 base, V lost 6 bases, and 8 bases had no gene match. The CDR3 runs 15 residues. Germline V gene sequence: CDR1 SEHNR, CDR2 FQNEAQ (reference sequence).

The V gene is TRBV9, the J gene TRBJ2-3, with no clear D. CDR1 and CDR2 (germline): SGDLS, YYNGEE. This CDR3 region has 13 residues. V shed 2 bases and J shed 0 bases, with 4 bases lying between them. DNA for the CDR3: TGTGCCAGCAGCGTTTTAAGCACAGATACGCAGTATTTT. Protein product: CASSVLSTDTQYF.

The CDR3 region is CASSERVTGELFF. The CDR3 nucleotides are TGTGCCAGCAGCGAAAGGGTCACCGGGGAGCTGTTTTTT. The rearrangement joins TRBV7-2 to TRBJ2-2; no reliable D call. This CDR3 is built from 13 residues. In germline, CDR1 is SGHTA, CDR2 FQGNSA. The germline V and J ends were trimmed by 5 bases and 4 bases, with 8 bases remaining between them.

The V gene is TRBV19, the J gene TRBJ2-3, with 14 bases lining up with TRBD2. The CDR3 consists of 17 residues. Germline V gene data show CDR1 as LNHDA and CDR2 as SQIVND (reference sequence). The J segment lost 6 bases and the V segment lost 10 bases, leaving 15 bases of the junction unmatched. In DNA, the CDR3 is TGTGCCACCGCACCGAGACTAGCGGGAGGGGTTGTTGATACGCAGTATTTT. Protein product: CATAPRLAGGVVDTQYF.

The J gene is TRBJ2-3, the V gene TRBV2; tentative D call: TRBD1 (5 bases). Trimming removed 5 bases at V and 4 bases at J, with 16 bases between. The germline V gene encodes CDR1 SNHLY and CDR2 FYNNEI. This CDR3 region has 15 residues. As DNA, the CDR3 is TGTGCCAGCAGTCTCCAGGGCGTTGACGCAGATACGCAGTATTTT. Its translation: CASSLQGVDADTQYF.

The DNA of the CDR3 is TGTGCCAGCAGCTCGGGACTTCCCTACGAGCAGTACTTC. Translation gives CASSSGLPYEQYF. V usage is TRBV5-4 and J usage is TRBJ2-7; D may be TRBD2 (6 bases). CDR3 length: 13 residues. Germline lookup yields CDR1 SGHNT and CDR2 YYREEE (reference sequence). V gave up 3 bases and J gave up 2 bases, with 9 bases separating them.